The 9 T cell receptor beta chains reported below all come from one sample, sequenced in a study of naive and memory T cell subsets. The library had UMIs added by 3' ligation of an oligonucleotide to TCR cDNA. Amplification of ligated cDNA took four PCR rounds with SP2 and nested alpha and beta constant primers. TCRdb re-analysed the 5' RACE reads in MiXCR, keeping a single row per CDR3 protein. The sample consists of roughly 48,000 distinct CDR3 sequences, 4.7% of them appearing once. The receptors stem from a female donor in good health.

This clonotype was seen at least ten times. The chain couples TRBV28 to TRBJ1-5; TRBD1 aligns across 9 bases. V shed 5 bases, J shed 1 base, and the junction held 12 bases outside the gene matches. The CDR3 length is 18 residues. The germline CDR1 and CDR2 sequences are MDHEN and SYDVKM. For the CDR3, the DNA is TGTGCCAGCAGTCTTTCCGGGACAGGGCCCACAAGCAATCAGCCCCAGCATTTT. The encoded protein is CASSLSGTGPTSNQPQHF.

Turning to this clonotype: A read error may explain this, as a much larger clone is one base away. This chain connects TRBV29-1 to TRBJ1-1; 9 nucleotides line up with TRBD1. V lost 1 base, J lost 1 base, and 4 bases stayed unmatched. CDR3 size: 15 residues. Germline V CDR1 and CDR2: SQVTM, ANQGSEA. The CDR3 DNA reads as TGCAGCGTTGAAGTAACAGGGGGCAGGAACACTGAAGCTTTCTTT. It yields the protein CSVEVTGGRNTEAFF. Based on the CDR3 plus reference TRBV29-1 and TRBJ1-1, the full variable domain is SAVISQKPSRDICQRGTSLTIQCQVDSQVTMMFWYRQQPGQSLTLIATANQGSEATYESGFVIDKFPISRPNLTFSTLTVSNMSPEDSSIYLCSVEVTGGRNTEAFFGQGTRLTVV.

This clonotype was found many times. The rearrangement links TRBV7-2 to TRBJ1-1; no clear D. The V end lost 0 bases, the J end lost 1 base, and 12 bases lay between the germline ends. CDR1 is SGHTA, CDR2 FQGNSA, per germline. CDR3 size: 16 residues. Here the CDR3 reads CASSLAWRRKNTEAFF. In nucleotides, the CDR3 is TGTGCCAGCAGCTTAGCATGGCGGCGAAAGAACACTGAAGCTTTCTTT.

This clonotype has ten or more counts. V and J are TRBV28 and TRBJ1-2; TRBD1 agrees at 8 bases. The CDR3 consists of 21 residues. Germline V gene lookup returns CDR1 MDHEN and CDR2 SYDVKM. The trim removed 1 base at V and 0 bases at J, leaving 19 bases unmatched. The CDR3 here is CASSLFPSGQGRKRANYGYTF. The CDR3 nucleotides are TGTGCCAGCAGTTTATTCCCGAGCGGACAGGGAAGAAAGAGGGCTAACTATGGCTACACCTTC.

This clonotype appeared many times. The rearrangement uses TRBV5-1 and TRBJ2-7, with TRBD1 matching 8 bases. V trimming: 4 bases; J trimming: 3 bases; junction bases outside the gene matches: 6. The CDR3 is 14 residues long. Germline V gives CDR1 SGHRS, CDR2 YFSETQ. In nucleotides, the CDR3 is TGCGCCAGCAGCAAAACCGGGACAGGCTACGAGCAGTACTTC. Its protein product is CASSKTGTGYEQYF.

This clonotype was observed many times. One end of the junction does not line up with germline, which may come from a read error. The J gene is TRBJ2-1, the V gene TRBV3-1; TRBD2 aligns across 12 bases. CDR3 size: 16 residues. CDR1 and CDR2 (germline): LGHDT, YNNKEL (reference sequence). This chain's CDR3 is CAGSQYLAGGNNEQFF. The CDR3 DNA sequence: TGTGCCGGCAGCCAGTACCTAGCGGGAGGGAACAATGAGCAGTTCTTC.

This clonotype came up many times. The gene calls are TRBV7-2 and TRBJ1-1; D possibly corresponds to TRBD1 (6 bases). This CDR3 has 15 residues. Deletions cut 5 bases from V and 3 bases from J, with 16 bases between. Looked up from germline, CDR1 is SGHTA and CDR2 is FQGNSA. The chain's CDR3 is CASSRGGGGYTEAFF. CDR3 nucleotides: TGTGCCAGCAGCCGAGGGGGGGGGGGATACACTGAAGCTTTCTTT. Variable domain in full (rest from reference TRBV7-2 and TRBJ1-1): GAGVSQSPSNKVTEKGKDVELRCDPISGHTALYWYRQSLGQGLEFLIYFQGNSAPDKSGLPSDRFSAERTGGSVSTLTIQRTQQEDSAVYLCASSRGGGGYTEAFFGQGTRLTVV.

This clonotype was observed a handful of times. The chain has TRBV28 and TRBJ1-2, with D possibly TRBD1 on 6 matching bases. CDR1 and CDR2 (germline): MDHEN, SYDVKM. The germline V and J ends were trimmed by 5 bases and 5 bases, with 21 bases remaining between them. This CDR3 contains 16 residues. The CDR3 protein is CASSPLAGGGFYGYTF. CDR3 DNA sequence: TGTGCCAGCAGTCCACTTGCGGGGGGCGGATTTTATGGCTACACCTTC.

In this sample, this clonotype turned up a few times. Here the CDR3 DNA reads TGCAGTGCTAGACGCGTTGGCACAGATACGCAGTATTTT. Protein product: CSARRVGTDTQYF. The V gene is TRBV20-1, the J gene TRBJ2-3, with D uncertain. V was pared by 2 bases and J by 1 base, with 7 bases between. This CDR3 is built from 13 residues. Germline CDR1 DFQATT, CDR2 SNEGSKA (reference sequence).